What follows is one T cell receptor beta chain and its context. These data originate in a study of shared clonotypes between healthy human individuals. The V gene end was trimmed by 1 base and the J gene end by 1 base; junction bases not matched to a gene: 2. This CDR3 contains 15 residues. Germline V lookup: CDR1 SGHNT, CDR2 YYREEE (reference sequence). TCRdb's table, derived via immunoSEQ multiplex PCR, lists solely in-frame clones and lacks some. The repertoire has roughly 1.4 million clones, roughly 98.5% of them found once; the top ten carry approximately 0.38%. The sequenced material came from naive CD4+ T cells sorted from blood. Subset denoted: CD45RA+ positively selected. The chain combines TRBV5-4 with TRBJ2-3, with TRBD2 matching over 8 bases. The receptor's source is a man aged 30 to 39 in good health. The CDR3 nucleotides are TGTGCCAGCAGCTTGACTAGCGGACGCACAGATACGCAGTATTTT. This sequence encodes CASSLTSGRTDTQYF.